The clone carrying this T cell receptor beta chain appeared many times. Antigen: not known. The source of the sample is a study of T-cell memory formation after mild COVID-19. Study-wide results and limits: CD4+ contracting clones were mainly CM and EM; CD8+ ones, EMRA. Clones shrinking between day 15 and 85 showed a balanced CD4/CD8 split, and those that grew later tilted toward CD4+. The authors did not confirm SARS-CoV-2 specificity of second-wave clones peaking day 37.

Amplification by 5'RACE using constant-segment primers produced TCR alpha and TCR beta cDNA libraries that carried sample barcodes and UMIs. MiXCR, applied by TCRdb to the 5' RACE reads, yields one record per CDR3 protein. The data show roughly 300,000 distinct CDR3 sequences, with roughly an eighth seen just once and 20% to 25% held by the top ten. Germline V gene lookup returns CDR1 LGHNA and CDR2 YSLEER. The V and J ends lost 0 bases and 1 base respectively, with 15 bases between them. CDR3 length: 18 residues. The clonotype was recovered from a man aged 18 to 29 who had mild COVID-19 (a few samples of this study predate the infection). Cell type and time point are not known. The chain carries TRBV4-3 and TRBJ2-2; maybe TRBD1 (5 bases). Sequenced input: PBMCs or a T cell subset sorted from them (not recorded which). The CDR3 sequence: CASSQEVARTLNTGELFF. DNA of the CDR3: TGCGCCAGCAGCCAAGAAGTGGCCCGGACACTGAACACCGGGGAGCTGTTTTTT.